This is a list of T cell receptor beta chains from one sample in a study of cytomegalovirus exposure and HLA in healthy donors. Sequenced by immunoSEQ multiplex PCR; TCRdb stores in-frame clones only, minus some. The sample lists over 100,000 clones; roughly 83% were seen once. The sample was PBMCs. These receptors all stem from a man aged 35 to 55 in good health and CMV-seronegative. Both conserved end residues are part of each CDR3. The order of the fields is V gene, J gene, D gene, clone size, CDR3 DNA, CDR3 protein. The D gene is left open where the match is weak. The size entry is marked missing in some rows and otherwise reads once, few, many or a size class.

V: TRBV7-2
J: TRBJ2-3
D: TRBD2
size: -
DNA: TGTGCCAGCAGCCCCTGGACTAGCGGGGGGGCCACAGATACGCAGTATTTT
CDR3: CASSPWTSGGATDTQYF

V: TRBV5-1
J: TRBJ1-1
D: TRBD1
size: once
DNA: TGCGCCAGCAGCTTCCCCACAGGGGGAATCACTGAAGCTTTCTTT
CDR3: CASSFPTGGITEAFF

V: TRBV19
J: TRBJ2-6
D: TRBD2
size: -
DNA: TGTGCCACCACGGACTGGGGGGGTTCTGGGGCCAACGTCCTGACTTTC
CDR3: CATTDWGGSGANVLTF

V: TRBV7-8
J: TRBJ1-2
D: -
size: -
DNA: TGTGCCAGCAGCTTAGAGGGGCATGGCTACACCTTC
CDR3: CASSLEGHGYTF

V: TRBV7-6
J: TRBJ2-1
D: -
size: -
DNA: TGTGCCAGCAGCTTATACAGGGCCTCGGGCAATGAGCAGTTCTTC
CDR3: CASSLYRASGNEQFF

V: TRBV19
J: TRBJ2-3
D: TRBD2
size: -
DNA: TGTGCCAGTAGTATCCGCGCTCTAGCGGGGCCAGATACGCAGTATTTT
CDR3: CASSIRALAGPDTQYF

V: TRBV10-3
J: TRBJ1-1
D: -
size: -
DNA: TGTGCCATCAGGGACAGCCCACTACGCAACACTGAAGCTTTCTTT
CDR3: CAIRDSPLRNTEAFF

V: TRBV30
J: TRBJ1-5
D: -
size: -
DNA: TGTGCCTGGACAAATCAGCCCCAGCATTTT
CDR3: CAWTNQPQHF

V: TRBV5-1
J: TRBJ1-6
D: -
size: -
DNA: TGCGCCAGCAGTCAGACAGGTAGCTCCTATAATTCACCCCTCCACTTT
CDR3: CASSQTGSSYNSPLHF

V: TRBV13
J: TRBJ2-1
D: TRBD1
size: -
DNA: TGTGCCAGCAGCCGGGACAGAGGGACCTACAATGAGCAGTTCTTC
CDR3: CASSRDRGTYNEQFF

V: TRBV11-2
J: TRBJ2-1
D: -
size: few
DNA: TGTGCCAGCAGCCCCCAGGGGCCCTACAATGAGCAGTTCTTC
CDR3: CASSPQGPYNEQFF

V: TRBV9
J: TRBJ2-1
D: -
size: -
DNA: TGTGCCAGCAGCCCCTGGGGGGTCTCCTACAATGAGCAGTTCTTC
CDR3: CASSPWGVSYNEQFF

V: TRBV2
J: TRBJ2-2
D: TRBD2
size: -
DNA: TGTGCCAGCAGTGAGCCGAGGCGGGGGGGCAGTAACGGGGAGCTGTTTTTT
CDR3: CASSEPRRGGSNGELFF

V: TRBV7-9
J: TRBJ1-2
D: -
size: -
DNA: TGTGCCAGCACCTGGAGTTCCTATGGCTACACCTTC
CDR3: CASTWSSYGYTF

V: TRBV18
J: TRBJ1-3
D: -
size: -
DNA: TGTGCCAGCTCACCTACGCGGGGGTCCTCTGGAAACACCATATATTTT
CDR3: CASSPTRGSSGNTIYF

V: TRBV19
J: TRBJ2-1
D: TRBD2
size: few
DNA: TGTGCCAGTAGTAACGGGGCCCTAGCGGCCTGGTACAATGAGCAGTTCTTC
CDR3: CASSNGALAAWYNEQFF

V: TRBV6-5
J: TRBJ2-7
D: -
size: once
DNA: TGTGCCAGCAGTCAAACAGGGTGGGGTAACCAGGAGCAGTACTTC
CDR3: CASSQTGWGNQEQYF

V: TRBV9
J: TRBJ2-1
D: TRBD1
size: few
DNA: TGTGCCAGCAGCGTAGCTCCGGACAGGGGGCAGGAGCAGTTCTTC
CDR3: CASSVAPDRGQEQFF

V: TRBV9
J: TRBJ2-2
D: TRBD1
size: medium-sized
DNA: TGTGCCAGCAGCGCCCGTCCCGGGACAGGGGGCAGGAACACCGGGGAGCTGTTTTTT
CDR3: CASSARPGTGGRNTGELFF

V: TRBV10-3
J: TRBJ1-1
D: -
size: -
DNA: TGTGCCATCAGTGTGGGGGGGAACACTGAAGCTTTCTTT
CDR3: CAISVGGNTEAFF

V: TRBV6-5
J: TRBJ1-2
D: -
size: few
DNA: TGTGCCAGCAGCTACTGGACAAACTATGGCTACACCTTC
CDR3: CASSYWTNYGYTF

V: TRBV5-6
J: TRBJ1-2
D: -
size: -
DNA: TGTGCCAGCAGCCGCTGGGCCGGGGGTACCGTCTATGGCTACACCTTC
CDR3: CASSRWAGGTVYGYTF

V: TRBV6-8
J: TRBJ2-3
D: -
size: once
DNA: TGTGCCAGCAGTTACCCGAACACAGATACGCATTATTTT
CDR3: CASSYPNTDTHYF

V: TRBV7-8
J: TRBJ2-7
D: -
size: -
DNA: TGTGCCAGCAGCCCCCCTCGGGGGACCTACGAGCAGTACTTC
CDR3: CASSPPRGTYEQYF

V: TRBV5-4
J: TRBJ2-1
D: -
size: few
DNA: TGTGCCAGCAGCCCGTCGGTTAATGAGCAGTTCTTC
CDR3: CASSPSVNEQFF

V: TRBV18
J: TRBJ2-7
D: TRBD1
size: once
DNA: TGTGCCAGCTCAGGGTTCGGGACAGGGAGGCGTTACGAGCAGTACTTC
CDR3: CASSGFGTGRRYEQYF

V: TRBV6-6
J: TRBJ2-7
D: TRBD1
size: -
DNA: TGTGCCAGCAGCCCAAGGGCACAGGGGAACTCCTACGAGCAGTACTTC
CDR3: CASSPRAQGNSYEQYF

V: TRBV25-1
J: TRBJ1-2
D: TRBD1
size: few
DNA: TGTGCCAGCAGCCCCAAATGGACAGGGAGAATACGCTACACCTTC
CDR3: CASSPKWTGRIRYTF

V: TRBV6-5
J: TRBJ1-3
D: TRBD1
size: -
DNA: TGTGCCACGCGACAGGGCGGCTCTGGAAACACCATATATTTT
CDR3: CATRQGGSGNTIYF

V: TRBV5-1
J: TRBJ1-2
D: -
size: -
DNA: TGCGCCAGCAGCCCGGAAGGACAGCTTGTCTACACCTTC
CDR3: CASSPEGQLVYTF

V: TRBV19
J: TRBJ1-2
D: -
size: -
DNA: TGTGCCAGTAGTTTCCAAACAGGTTCCTATGGCTACACCTTC
CDR3: CASSFQTGSYGYTF

V: TRBV9
J: TRBJ2-1
D: TRBD1
size: once
DNA: TGTGCCAGCAGCGCGTCTTCGGGACAGGGTTACAATGAGCAGTTCTTC
CDR3: CASSASSGQGYNEQFF

V: TRBV15
J: TRBJ2-1
D: -
size: -
DNA: TGTGCCACCAGCAGTATGGGCGGGGATCCTTACAATGAGCAGTTCTTC
CDR3: CATSSMGGDPYNEQFF

V: TRBV7-9
J: TRBJ1-3
D: -
size: -
DNA: TGTTCCAGCAGCCAAGGGACAGGAAACACCATATATTTT
CDR3: CSSSQGTGNTIYF

V: TRBV29-1
J: TRBJ2-7
D: -
size: once
DNA: TGCAGCGTCCCCAGGAACAGCTATTTGTACCTCTACCTTTCCTGGCCGTACGAGCAGTACTTC
CDR3: CSVPRNSYLYLYLSWPYEQYF

V: TRBV6-5
J: TRBJ2-2
D: TRBD1
size: -
DNA: TGTGCCAGCAGTCGGACAGGGTCAAACGGGGAGCTGTTTTTT
CDR3: CASSRTGSNGELFF

V: TRBV6-1
J: TRBJ1-6
D: TRBD1
size: -
DNA: TGTGCCAGCAGGGGACAGCTTTTTGATTCACCCCTCCACTTT
CDR3: CASRGQLFDSPLHF

V: TRBV7-8
J: TRBJ2-1
D: -
size: -
DNA: TGTGCCAGCAGTCAGGGGTCGAGCTCCTACAATGAGCAGTTCTTC
CDR3: CASSQGSSSYNEQFF

V: TRBV5-1
J: TRBJ2-5
D: -
size: few
DNA: TGCGCCAGCAGCTTGGCCCAGGCTCTCCAAGAGACCCAGTACTTC
CDR3: CASSLAQALQETQYF

V: TRBV7-9
J: TRBJ1-3
D: -
size: -
DNA: TGTGCCAGCAGCTTAATCGCGGGAAACACCATATATTTT
CDR3: CASSLIAGNTIYF

V: TRBV27
J: TRBJ2-5
D: TRBD2
size: -
DNA: TGTGCCAGCAGTTTTTTGGGAGGGGTCCAAGAGACCCAGTACTTC
CDR3: CASSFLGGVQETQYF

V: TRBV5-1
J: TRBJ2-1
D: -
size: -
DNA: TGCGCCAGCCGGTTAGCGATAGGGACCTACAATGAGCAGTTCTTC
CDR3: CASRLAIGTYNEQFF

V: TRBV5-4
J: TRBJ1-2
D: TRBD1
size: -
DNA: TGTGCCAGCAGCTTGGACGGGACAGGGAATAGGGAATATGGCTACACCTTC
CDR3: CASSLDGTGNREYGYTF

V: TRBV7-3
J: TRBJ2-7
D: TRBD2
size: once
DNA: TGTGCCAGCAGCTCGGGGGGGGTGATGCAGTACTTC
CDR3: CASSSGGVMQYF

V: TRBV27
J: TRBJ1-2
D: -
size: -
DNA: TGTGCCAGCAGTGCGATTCAAAACTATGGCTACACCTTC
CDR3: CASSAIQNYGYTF

V: TRBV30
J: TRBJ1-3
D: TRBD1
size: -
DNA: TGTGCCTGGAGTTTGACAGGGTGGGGAAACACCATATATTTT
CDR3: CAWSLTGWGNTIYF

V: TRBV5-6
J: TRBJ2-7
D: TRBD1
size: -
DNA: TGTGCCAGCAGTGACGGACAGGGAGCCTACGAGCAGTACTTC
CDR3: CASSDGQGAYEQYF

V: TRBV19
J: TRBJ1-6
D: -
size: -
DNA: TGTGCCAGTAGTATGCGGGGGGAACCCCCCGATAATTCACCCCTCCACTTT
CDR3: CASSMRGEPPDNSPLHF

V: TRBV7-9
J: TRBJ2-5
D: TRBD2
size: once
DNA: TGTGCCGGGGGGGGTATACAAGAGACCCAGTACTTC
CDR3: CAGGGIQETQYF

V: TRBV7-8
J: TRBJ1-2
D: TRBD1
size: -
DNA: TGTGCCAGCAGCCAACGGACAGGGCTCTATGGCTACACCTTC
CDR3: CASSQRTGLYGYTF

V: TRBV12-5
J: TRBJ1-4
D: -
size: -
DNA: TGTGCTAGTGGTTTTGGAGCAGGGGTGACTAATGAAAAACTGTTTTTT
CDR3: CASGFGAGVTNEKLFF

V: TRBV14
J: TRBJ1-2
D: -
size: -
DNA: TGTGCCAGCAGCCAAGATTGGGCAACCAGGGATGGCTACACCTTC
CDR3: CASSQDWATRDGYTF

V: TRBV27
J: TRBJ2-7
D: TRBD1
size: few
DNA: TGTGCCAGCAGTTTAGGCTCCGGACAGGGTAACGAGCAGTACTTC
CDR3: CASSLGSGQGNEQYF